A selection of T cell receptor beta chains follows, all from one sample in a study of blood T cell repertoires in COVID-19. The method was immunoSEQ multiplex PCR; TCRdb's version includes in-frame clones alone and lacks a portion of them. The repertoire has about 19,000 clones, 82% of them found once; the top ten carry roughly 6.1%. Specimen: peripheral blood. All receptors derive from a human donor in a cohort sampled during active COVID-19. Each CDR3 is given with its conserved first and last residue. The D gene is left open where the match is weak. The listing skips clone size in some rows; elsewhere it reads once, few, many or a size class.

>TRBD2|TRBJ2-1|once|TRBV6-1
TGTGCCAGCAGTGAGGAGACTAGCGGGAGTAATGAGCAGTTCTTC
CASSEETSGSNEQFF
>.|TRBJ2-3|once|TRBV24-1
TGTGCCACCAGTGATTTGAGTCGGGGCACAGATACGCAGTATTTT
CATSDLSRGTDTQYF
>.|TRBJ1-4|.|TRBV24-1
TGTGCCACCAGTGGTGGCTGGGGGCTGGTGGATAATGAAAAACTGTTTTTT
CATSGGWGLVDNEKLFF
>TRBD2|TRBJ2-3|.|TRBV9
TGTGCCAGCAGCGTACGGGGGGTAGCGGGGGGCACAGATACGCAGTATTTT
CASSVRGVAGGTDTQYF
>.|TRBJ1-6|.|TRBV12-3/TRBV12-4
TGTGCCAGCAGTCCAAGGACAGTTTCACCCCTCCACTTT
CASSPRTVSPLHF
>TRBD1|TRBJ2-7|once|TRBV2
TGTGCCAGCAGGGGACAGTCCGTCTACGAGCAGTACTTC
CASRGQSVYEQYF
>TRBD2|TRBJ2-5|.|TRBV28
TGTGCCAGCCATGGGACTAAGAAGACCCAGTACTTC
CASHGTKKTQYF
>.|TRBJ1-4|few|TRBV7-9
TGTGCCAGCAGCTTGGCGGGAGGACAGGAAAAACTGTTTTTT
CASSLAGGQEKLFF
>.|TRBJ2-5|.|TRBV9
TGTGCCAGCAGCGTCACAGGGATCCAAGAGACCCAGTACTTC
CASSVTGIQETQYF
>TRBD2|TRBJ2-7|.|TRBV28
TGTGCCAGCAGTGCCCCGTTAAAGCGGGGACGCTACGAGCAGTACTTC
CASSAPLKRGRYEQYF
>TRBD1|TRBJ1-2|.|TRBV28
TGTGCCAGCGCAGGGGGACGGACCTATGGCTACACCTTC
CASAGGRTYGYTF
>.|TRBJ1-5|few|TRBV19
TGTGCCAGTAGTACAGGGGGCAATCAGCCCCAGCATTTT
CASSTGGNQPQHF
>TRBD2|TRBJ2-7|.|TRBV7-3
TGTGCCAGTGGGCGGGGGAGCTCCTACGAGCAGTACTTC
CASGRGSSYEQYF
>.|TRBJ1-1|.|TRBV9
TGTGCCAGCAGCCCCAGTTGGGGCGGGGAGGTGAACACTGAAGCTTTCTTT
CASSPSWGGEVNTEAFF
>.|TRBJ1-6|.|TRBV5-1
TGCGCCAGCAGCCCGGGAGGCTCACCCCTCCACTTT
CASSPGGSPLHF
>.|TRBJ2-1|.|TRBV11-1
TGTGCCAGCAGCTTAGGCCGGATCGGGGAGCAGTTCTTC
CASSLGRIGEQFF
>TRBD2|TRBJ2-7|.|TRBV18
TGTGCCAGCTCACCCGCCCGGGGGGGTGGCTACGAGCAGTACTTC
CASSPARGGGYEQYF
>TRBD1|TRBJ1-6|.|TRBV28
TGTGCCAGCAGTACAGGGACAGGGGATTCTGAGATTTCACCCCTCCACTTT
CASSTGTGDSEISPLHF
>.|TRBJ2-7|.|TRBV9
TGTGCCAGCAGCTCGACAGCCTACGAGCAGTACTTC
CASSSTAYEQYF
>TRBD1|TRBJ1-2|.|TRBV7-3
TGTGCCAGCAGCCCCACAGGGGTTCGTGGCTACACCTTC
CASSPTGVRGYTF
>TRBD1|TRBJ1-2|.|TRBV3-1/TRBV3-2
TGTGCCAGCAGCCACCGACAGGGTCAGGACTATGGCTACACCTTC
CASSHRQGQDYGYTF
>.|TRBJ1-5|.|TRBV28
TGTGCCAGCAGTACGCTAGGGAGTGGGAGCAATCAGCCCCAGCATTTT
CASSTLGSGSNQPQHF
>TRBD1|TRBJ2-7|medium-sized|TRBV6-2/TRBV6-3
TGTGCCAGCAGTTCCGACAGGGGGACGCCATACGAGCAGTACTTC
CASSSDRGTPYEQYF
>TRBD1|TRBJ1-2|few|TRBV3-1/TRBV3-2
TGTGCCAGCAGCCCCAGACAGGGATCCTATGGCTACACCTTC
CASSPRQGSYGYTF
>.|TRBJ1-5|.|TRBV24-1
TGTGCCACCAGTGACACCACAGGGTATCAGCCCCAGCATTTT
CATSDTTGYQPQHF
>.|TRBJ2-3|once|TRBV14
TGTGCCAGCAGCCTCAGACATAGCGTACCCCCAGATACGCAGTATTTT
CASSLRHSVPPDTQYF